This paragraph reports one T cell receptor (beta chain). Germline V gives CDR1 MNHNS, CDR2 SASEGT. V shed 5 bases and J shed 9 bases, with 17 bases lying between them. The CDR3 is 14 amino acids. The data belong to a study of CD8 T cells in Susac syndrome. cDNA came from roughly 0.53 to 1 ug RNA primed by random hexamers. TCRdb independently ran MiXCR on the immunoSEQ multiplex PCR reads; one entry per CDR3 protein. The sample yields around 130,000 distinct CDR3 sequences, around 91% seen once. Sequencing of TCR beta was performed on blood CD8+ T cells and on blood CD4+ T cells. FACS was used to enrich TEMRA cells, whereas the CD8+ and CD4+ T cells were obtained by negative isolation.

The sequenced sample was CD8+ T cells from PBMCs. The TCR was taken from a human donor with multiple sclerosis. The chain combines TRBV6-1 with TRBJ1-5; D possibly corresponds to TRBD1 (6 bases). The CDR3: CASSPGGPNWPQHF. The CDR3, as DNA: TGTGCCAGCAGTCCCGGGGGCCCGAATTGGCCCCAGCATTTT.